This entry lists 23 T cell receptor beta chains sequenced from one sample in a study of tumor-infiltrating lymphocytes in primary liver carcinoma. For each extraction, RNA and DNA were obtained together from approximately 20-30 mg of unsorted bulk tissue. Using a constant-region primer together with ProtoScript II reverse transcriptase, TCR beta cDNA was made from around 500 ng of total RNA. Slightly modified ARM-PCR with three nested multiplex PCR rounds yielded TCR beta libraries. The first two PCR rounds used TRBV1-TRBV30 forward primers with a C-beta reverse primer, nine to ten cycles each. TCRdb reanalysed the multiplex PCR reads using MiXCR and keeps one entry per CDR3 protein. Here the sample spans roughly 57,000 distinct CDR3 sequences, 55% to 75% being singletons. The specimen was liver tumor tissue from sampling region 2. Specified subset: tumor region T2, inferior pole. Source of these receptors: a man aged 35 to 55 with primary liver carcinoma and hepatitis B virus infection.

The V gene is TRBV5-5, the J gene TRBJ2-1; TRBD1 matches 8 bases. The CDR3 covers 15 residues. The junction had 12 bases not matched to a gene; V was cut back by 4 bases and J by 9 bases. CDR1 is SGHKS and CDR2 is YYEKEE in the germline V gene (reference sequence). CDR3 sequence: CASSPGQGSYLEQFF. CDR3 sequence (DNA): TGTGCCAGCAGCCCCGGACAGGGTTCCTACCTTGAGCAGTTCTTC.

The V call is TRBV7-9, the J call TRBJ2-7; D perhaps matches TRBD2 (7 bases). The V and J ends lost 6 bases and 2 bases respectively, with 14 bases between them. This CDR3 contains 14 residues. CDR1 and CDR2 from the germline V gene are SEHNR and FQNEAQ (reference sequence). CDR3 amino acids: CASSIGGETYEQYF. The CDR3 bases are TGTGCCAGCAGTATAGGGGGGGAAACCTACGAGCAGTACTTC.

Turning to this clonotype: No conserved phenylalanine or tryptophan is present at the end of the CDR3, so a read error is the likely explanation. V usage is TRBV12-3 or TRBV12-4 and J usage is TRBJ2-1; D perhaps matches TRBD2 (6 bases). The CDR3 sequence is 13 residues long. The germline V and J ends were trimmed by 8 bases and 4 bases, with 12 bases remaining between them. The CDR3: CASDLAAYNEQFI. The CDR3 region has the DNA TGTGCCAGCGACTTAGCGGCATACAATGAGCAGTTCATC.

Turning to this clonotype: At one end, the junction sequence differs from germline, possibly due to a read error. J is TRBJ2-3 and V is TRBV6-5; TRBD2 agrees at 11 bases. Germline CDR1 is MNHEY and CDR2 is SVGAGI. CDR3 length: 12 amino acids. This CDR3 reads CASSLSGREPHF. In DNA, the CDR3 is TGTGCCAGCAGTCTTAGCGGGAGGGAACCGCACTTT.

This clonotype was found once. The gene calls are TRBV11-3 and TRBJ1-1, with D tentatively TRBD1 (5 bases). The germline V gene encodes CDR1 SGHNT and CDR2 YENEEA. The V end was cut by 5 bases, the J end by 8 bases, with 15 bases between. CDR3 size: 13 residues. CDR3 nucleotide sequence: TGTGCCAGCAGCAGCAGGGTAATGACAGAAGCTTTCTTT. Translation gives CASSSRVMTEAFF. Together with reference TRBV11-3 and TRBJ1-1, the CDR3 gives the full variable domain: EAGVVQSPRYKIIEKKQPVAFWCNPISGHNTLYWYLQNLGQGPELLIRYENEEAVDDSQLPKDRFSAERLKGVDSTLKIQPAELGDSAVYLCASSSRVMTEAFFGQGTRLTVV.

Worth noting for this clonotype: A much larger clone lies one base from this, so it may be a read error. The rearrangement uses TRBV24-1 and TRBJ2-5; TRBD1 aligns across 9 bases. Germline values: CDR1 KGHDR, CDR2 SFDVKD. The CDR3 covers 15 residues. CDR3 sequence: CATSGWTGDHETQYF. CDR3 in DNA: TGTGCCACCAGTGGTTGGACAGGGGACCATGAGACCCAGTACTTC.

This clonotype was seen a single time. This chain connects TRBV11-2 to TRBJ2-5; D might be TRBD2 (5 bases). Germline loops: CDR1 SGHAT, CDR2 FQNNGV. The CDR3 runs to 15 residues. Trimming removed 3 bases from V and 8 bases from J, with 19 bases in between. The CDR3 here is CASSFEWNQRETQYF. DNA for the CDR3: TGTGCCAGCAGCTTCGAGTGGAATCAGAGGGAAACCCAGTACTTC.

On this clonotype itself: Since the CDR3 does not end with the conserved phenylalanine or tryptophan, this likely comes from a read error. The chain joins TRBV11-3 to TRBJ2-3; the D gene is possibly TRBD2 (6 bases). Germline CDR1 reads SGHNT; CDR2 reads YENEEA. There are 13 residues in the CDR3. The CDR3 sequence: CDNSARDEDTQYS. CDR3 bases: TGTGACAACAGCGCGCGGGACGAGGATACGCAGTATTCT.

In regard to this clonotype: One junction end does not reproduce the germline sequence, and a read error may be involved. V is TRBV5-1 and J is TRBJ2-5; tentatively, D is TRBD1 (7 bases). This CDR3 region has 15 residues. Per the germline V gene, CDR1 is SGHRS and CDR2 is YFSETQ. The CDR3: CASGSVTGTQEAQYF. The CDR3 DNA follows: TGCGCCAGCGGCTCGGTGACAGGGACTCAAGAGGCCCAGTACTTC.

This clonotype has a single count. It is likely a read error, because the conserved phenylalanine at the end of the CDR3 is missing. The chain is built from TRBV29-1 and TRBJ1-1; tentative D call: TRBD1 (5 bases). CDR1 SQVTM and CDR2 ANQGSEA come from the germline V gene. CDR3 length equals 12 residues. In nucleotides, the CDR3 is TGCAGCGTTGTGGGGGTGAACGCTGAAGCTTTCATT. Amino acid sequence: CSVVGVNAEAFI.

Comments on this clonotype: Sequence at one end of the junction differs from germline and may be a read error. The gene calls are TRBV5-1 and TRBJ2-6; 8 bases are shared with TRBD1. The CDR3 runs to 17 residues. Germline loops: CDR1 SGHRS, CDR2 YFSETQ. The CDR3 nucleotides are TGCGCCATCAGCTTAGTCGGACAGGGAGGTGGGGCCAACGTCCTGACTTTC. It is translated as CAISLVGQGGGANVLTF.

On this clonotype: This likely comes from a read error, as the CDR3 has no conserved phenylalanine or tryptophan at its end. The DNA is omitted, as the CDR3 cannot be located on it reliably, and the CDR3 follows TCRdb's listing. V gene TRBV4-3 combines with J gene TRBJ2-5; TRBD2, the D gene given by the table, was not confirmed from the DNA. Including both end residues, the CDR3 is 15 amino acids long. Per germline, CDR1 LGHNA and CDR2 YSLEER. The CDR3 sequence: CASSSGLAGRETQYL.

Of note for this clonotype: The junction shows a germline mismatch at one end, possibly a read error. The chain has TRBV12-3 or TRBV12-4 and TRBJ2-6, with D possibly being TRBD2 (6 bases). The CDR3 is 21 residues long. The CDR3 loop reads CTSSRTRLVPGRASGANVLTF. The CDR3 DNA sequence: TGTACCAGCAGTCGGACCCGACTAGTCCCCGGTCGGGCCTCTGGGGCCAACGTCCTGACTTTC.

A remark on this clonotype: At one end the junction does not follow the germline gene, possibly because of a read error. This rearrangement joins TRBV4-2 to TRBJ2-2; TRBD2 aligns across 7 bases. CDR1 and CDR2 (germline): LGHNA, YNFKEQ. The CDR3 has 18 residues. CDR3 in DNA: TGTGTCAGCAGCCAAGGGACTGGCGGGAGTCTAAATCCCGGGGAGCTGTTTTTC. The encoded protein is CVSSQGTGGSLNPGELFF.

This clonotype is a singleton in its sample. At one boundary the junction diverges from the germline segment, which might be a read error. The rearrangement links TRBV12-3 or TRBV12-4 to TRBJ2-5, with D perhaps TRBD2 (6 bases). The CDR3 has 13 residues. CDR3 in DNA: TGTGTCAGCGGTTTAACGGTTGGGGGGACTCAGTACTTC. Residues: CVSGLTVGGTQYF.

As regards this clonotype: The conserved phenylalanine or tryptophan normally closing the CDR3 is absent here, so this likely arose from a read error. V gene TRBV12-3 or TRBV12-4 combines with J gene TRBJ2-7; TRBD2 matches at 10 bases. There are 15 residues in the CDR3. The CDR3 sequence: CASSSGTSAGYGQYL. The DNA of the CDR3 is TGTGCCAGCAGTTCCGGGACTAGCGCTGGATACGGGCAGTACCTC.

This chain links TRBV4-2 with TRBJ2-3, with 10 positions matching TRBD2. V lost 10 bases and J lost 4; bases outside the gene matches: 20. Germline-derived CDR1 and CDR2 are LGHNA and YNFKEQ. The CDR3 runs to 18 residues. The CDR3: CANSQVALLAGAADTQYF. The CDR3 DNA reads as TGTGCCAACAGTCAAGTGGCGCTTCTAGCGGGAGCGGCAGATACGCAGTATTTT.

This clonotype has just a few counts. This may come from a read error, since a much larger clone is one base off. The rearrangement links TRBV29-1 to TRBJ1-3; 8 bases line up with TRBD1. V lost 5 bases and J lost 6; bases outside the gene matches: 9. The CDR3 consists of 14 residues. Germline V CDR1 and CDR2: SQVTM, ANQGSEA. CDR3 DNA sequence: TGCAGCGTTCGGACAGGGCCCCTTGCAAACACCATATATTTT. Its protein is CSVRTGPLANTIYF.

On this clonotype: Germline and junction disagree at one end, which may indicate a read error. This chain links TRBV4-2 with TRBJ2-7; D is possibly TRBD1 or TRBD2 (5 bases each). Per germline, CDR1 LGHNA and CDR2 YNFKEQ. The CDR3 sequence is 15 residues long. The CDR3 protein is CASSQAPGPNYEQYF. The CDR3 bases are TGTGCCAGCAGTCAAGCCCCGGGACCAAACTACGAGCAGTACTTC.

The gene calls are TRBV29-1 and TRBJ1-4; unclear D gene. This CDR3 comprises 13 residues. Trimming removed 6 bases from V and 11 bases from J, with 19 bases in between. Germline V CDR1 and CDR2: SQVTM, ANQGSEA. In DNA, the CDR3 is TGCAGCGTGAGAGAAGGGTCGGGTGAGAAACTGTTTTTT. It translates to CSVREGSGEKLFF.

On this clonotype: The junction shows a germline mismatch at one end, possibly a read error. The chain links TRBV4-1 to TRBJ2-2, with D tentatively TRBD1 or TRBD2 (6 bases each). The CDR3 sequence is 15 residues long. The germline V gene encodes CDR1 MGHRA and CDR2 YSYEKL. CDR3 sequence: CASSQDPGAPGGLFF. The CDR3 nucleotides are TGCGCCAGCAGCCAAGACCCGGGGGCTCCCGGGGGGCTGTTTTTT.

Concerning this clonotype: Sequence at one end of the junction differs from germline and may be a read error. CDR3 bases: TGTGCCAGTAGCCAAGGGGGCCACTCCGGAAACACCATGTATTTT. Amino acids: CASSQGGHSGNTMYF. This chain links TRBV6-5 with TRBJ1-3, with 7 bases that match TRBD1. Looked up from germline, CDR1 is MNHEY and CDR2 is SVGAGI. The CDR3 has 15 residues.

This clonotype came up a few times. This rearrangement joins TRBV5-6 to TRBJ2-5; D gene uncertain. There are 14 residues in the CDR3. Trimming removed 0 bases from V and 5 bases from J, with 11 bases in between. Germline-derived CDR1 and CDR2 are SGHDT and YYEEEE. The CDR3 DNA is TGTGCCAGCAGCTTGGAGGTTAGCCAGGAGACCCAGTACTTC. This encodes CASSLEVSQETQYF.